The clone carrying this T cell receptor (beta chain) has a handful of counts. The antigen remains undetermined. This record comes from a study of glioma-infiltrating T cells. Using RNA template, CDR3s of TCR alpha and beta were amplified with iRepertoire arm-PCR. Tissue mRNA or PBMC total RNA, 100-400 ng, went into one-step reverse transcription and amplification. TCRdb analysed the multiplex PCR reads with MiXCR anew, one entry per CDR3 protein. The table includes more than 110,000 distinct CDR3 sequences, roughly two fifths detected once. Notes on the study in general: Only very few CDR3 sequences appeared in both tissue and blood. Tissue-blood divergence was below expectation in non-neoplastic patients, above in gliomas.

The trim removed 5 bases at V and 2 bases at J, leaving 6 bases unmatched. There are 15 residues in the CDR3. Germline V gives CDR1 MNHNS, CDR2 SASEGT. This TCR came from a human donor with low-grade glioma or glioblastoma, undergoing nonglioma brain surgery, or in good health (not recorded which). The chain has TRBV6-1 and TRBJ2-3; 8 bases fit TRBD1. The specimen sequenced was glioma tissue, nonneoplastic brain tissue, or PBMCs (not recorded which). CDR3 sequence: CASSPTGANTDTQYF. CDR3 nucleotides: TGTGCCAGCAGTCCGACAGGGGCTAACACAGATACGCAGTATTTT.